This T cell receptor beta chain was sequenced in a study of T-cell reconstitution after alpha-beta-depleted transplantation in children. Overall study findings and caveats: Reportedly, alpha-beta T cells present about two months post-transplant originated from several hundred expanded clones of graft origin.

V lost 3 bases, J lost 5 bases, and 9 bases stayed unmatched. Per germline, CDR1 SGHVS and CDR2 FNYEAQ. The CDR3 length is 15 residues. In this sample, this clonotype turned up a few times. No antigen is known for it. The TCRbeta library incorporated unique molecular identifiers. TCRdb reprocessed the PCR reads via MiXCR and lists one record per CDR3 protein. Counted here are approximately 400,000 distinct CDR3 sequences, 15% to 20% occurring once; the ten biggest clones make up roughly 29%. The receptor was derived from a boy younger than two who had a stem cell transplant for Wiskott-Aldrich syndrome, so the T cells may come from the graft donor. The chain couples TRBV7-6 to TRBJ2-5, with 7 bases lining up with TRBD1. The specimen comprised PBMCs, mostly from graft donor cells, sampled 360 days after TCRalphabeta/CD19-depleted stem cell transplant. This CDR3 reads CASSLLTGSWETQYF. CDR3 bases: TGTGCCAGCAGCTTGTTGACAGGGAGTTGGGAGACCCAGTACTTC.